This T cell receptor (beta chain) is drawn from a study of CD8 T cells in ankylosing spondylitis. Study-wide results and limits: A motif in TCR beta, a set of 8 or 9 highly homologous variants, appeared characteristic of ankylosing spondylitis blood. Disease-linked clones were reportedly significantly enriched in matched ankylosing spondylitis synovial fluid. The disease-linked clones had a CD8+ phenotype and low blood frequencies.

TCRdb fed the 5' RACE reads into MiXCR, producing one record per CDR3 protein. The sample lists 85,000 to 90,000 distinct CDR3 sequences; roughly 27% were seen once. Germline loops: CDR1 LNHNV, CDR2 YYDKDF (reference sequence). V shed 3 bases and J shed 4 bases, with 22 bases lying between them. The CDR3 is 18 amino acids. This clonotype was counted a single time. Antigen unknown. This clonotype was sampled from a male donor with ankylosing spondylitis or in good health (not recorded which). J is TRBJ1-5 and V is TRBV15; D possibly corresponds to TRBD1 (5 bases). Sequencing used blood, either unsorted or a sorted T cell fraction (not recorded which). CDR3 sequence: CATSSDLPGTLANQPQHF. CDR3 nucleotide sequence: TGTGCCACCAGCAGTGATTTACCCGGGACTCTAGCAAATCAGCCCCAGCATTTT. Drawing the rest from reference TRBV15 and TRBJ1-5, the complete variable domain is DAMVIQNPRYQVTQFGKPVTLSCSQTLNHNVMYWYQQKSSQAPKLLFHYYDKDFNNEADTPDNFQSRRPNTSFCFLDIRSPGLGDTAMYLCATSSDLPGTLANQPQHFGDGTRLSIL.